Sequencing of this T cell receptor (beta chain) was carried out in a study of early T cells in non-severe SARS-CoV-2 infection. This clonotype occurred many times. V lost 3 bases to trimming and J lost 7 bases, with 16 bases between them. Germline CDR1 and CDR2: KGHSH and LQKENI. This CDR3 has 15 amino acids. cDNA molecules, individually, were tagged with unique molecular identifiers. TCRdb re-called the 5' RACE reads through MiXCR, storing one row per CDR3 protein. Of 43,000 or so distinct CDR3 sequences listed, under 4.5% are singletons. The chain carries TRBV18 and TRBJ2-1; possible D gene TRBD2, 7 bases. The sequence was collected from an adult who was a healthcare worker with PCR-confirmed SARS-CoV-2 infection or an uninfected control (not recorded which). The sequencing input was whole blood. The chain's CDR3 is CASSPSGGLGNEQFF. DNA of the CDR3: TGTGCCAGCTCACCTTCCGGGGGGCTTGGTAATGAGCAGTTCTTC.